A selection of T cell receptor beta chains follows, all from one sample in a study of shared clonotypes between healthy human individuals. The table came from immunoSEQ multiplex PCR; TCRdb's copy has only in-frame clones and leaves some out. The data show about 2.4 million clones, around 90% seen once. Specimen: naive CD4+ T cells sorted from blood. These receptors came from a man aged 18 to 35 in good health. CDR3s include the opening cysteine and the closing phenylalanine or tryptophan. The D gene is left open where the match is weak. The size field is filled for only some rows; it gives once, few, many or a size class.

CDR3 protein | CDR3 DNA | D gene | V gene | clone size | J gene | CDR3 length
CSVGQGRSYEQYF | TGCAGCGTAGGACAGGGTAGGTCCTACGAGCAGTACTTC | TRBD1 | TRBV29-1 | - | TRBJ2-7 | 13
CASRATSPSTDTQYF | TGTGCCAGCAGGGCCACTAGTCCTAGCACAGATACGCAGTATTTT | - | TRBV2 | - | TRBJ2-3 | 15
CASSLGFNGYTF | TGTGCCAGCAGCTTGGGGTTTAATGGCTACACCTTC | - | TRBV5-5 | - | TRBJ1-2 | 12
CASSEARTGNSPLHF | TGTGCCAGCAGTGAAGCCCGGACAGGAAATTCACCCCTCCACTTT | TRBD1 | TRBV2 | - | TRBJ1-6 | 15
CASSQDYASVVEQFF | TGCGCCAGCAGCCAAGACTACGCTTCCGTGGTTGAGCAGTTCTTC | - | TRBV4-1 | - | TRBJ2-1 | 15
CASSPRTSGYSYNEQFF | TGTGCCAGTAGTCCCCGGACTAGCGGGTACTCCTACAATGAGCAGTTCTTC | TRBD2 | TRBV19 | - | TRBJ2-1 | 17
CASSFDTGWGNTIYF | TGTGCCAGCAGCTTCGACACGGGTTGGGGAAACACCATATATTTT | - | TRBV7-8 | - | TRBJ1-3 | 15
CASSPVNPDTQYF | TGTGCCAGCAGCCCCGTCAACCCAGATACGCAGTATTTT | - | TRBV5-6 | - | TRBJ2-3 | 13
CASSGVNYGYTF | TGTGCCAGCAGTGGGGTTAACTATGGCTACACCTTC | - | TRBV2 | few | TRBJ1-2 | 12
CASSRYQDGPYEQYF | TGTGCCAGCAGCCGATACCAAGACGGACCATACGAGCAGTACTTC | - | TRBV7-9 | - | TRBJ2-7 | 15
CASSPFAGGPGGSNEQFF | TGTGCCAGCTCACCGTTCGCGGGAGGGCCTGGTGGGAGCAATGAGCAGTTCTTC | TRBD2 | TRBV18 | - | TRBJ2-1 | 18
CASSLAGVTEAFF | TGTGCCAGCAGCTTAGCGGGGGTAACTGAAGCTTTCTTT | - | TRBV7-2 | once | TRBJ1-1 | 13
CASSSQGANTEAFF | TGTGCCAGCAGCTCTCAGGGGGCTAACACTGAAGCTTTCTTT | TRBD1 | TRBV7-3 | few | TRBJ1-1 | 14
CASSQGGLEETQYF | TGCGCCAGCAGCCAAGGTGGATTGGAAGAGACCCAGTACTTC | - | TRBV4-1 | few | TRBJ2-5 | 14
CASSATGARPYNEQFF | TGTGCCAGCAGCGCCACAGGGGCCCGACCCTACAATGAGCAGTTCTTC | TRBD1 | TRBV7-8 | - | TRBJ2-1 | 16
CASSPPGGGQPQHF | TGTGCCAGCTCACCACCCGGGGGGGGTCAGCCCCAGCATTTT | - | TRBV18 | - | TRBJ1-5 | 14
CASSYSLPEKSTEAFF | TGTGCCAGCAGTTACTCGCTGCCGGAAAAAAGCACTGAAGCTTTCTTT | - | TRBV6-5 | - | TRBJ1-1 | 16
CASSLSFAGQETQYF | TGTGCCAGCAGCTTATCATTCGCAGGCCAAGAGACCCAGTACTTC | - | TRBV11-2 | - | TRBJ2-5 | 15
CASSHGREGGSPLHF | TGTGCCAGCAGCCACGGCAGGGAAGGAGGATCACCCCTCCACTTT | - | TRBV5-6 | - | TRBJ1-6 | 15
CASRIRTDQPQHF | TGTGCCAGCAGAATAAGGACAGACCAGCCCCAGCATTTT | - | TRBV2 | - | TRBJ1-5 | 13
CASSPRGTATDTQYF | TGTGCCAGCTCACCAAGAGGGACAGCCACAGATACGCAGTATTTT | TRBD1 | TRBV18 | - | TRBJ2-3 | 15
CASSYRLAGGRRTDTQYF | TGTGCCAGCAGCTACCGGCTAGCGGGAGGGCGTCGGACAGATACGCAGTATTTT | TRBD2 | TRBV13 | once | TRBJ2-3 | 18
CASSPRPGSGTDTQYF | TGTGCCAGCAGTCCCAGACCGGGATCAGGCACAGATACGCAGTATTTT | - | TRBV6-6 | - | TRBJ2-3 | 16
CASSVGQIDQPQHF | TGTGCCAGCAGTGTGGGGCAGATCGATCAGCCCCAGCATTTT | - | TRBV6-1 | - | TRBJ1-5 | 14
CASSQDPGARGEQYF | TGCGCCAGCAGCCAAGATCCAGGGGCCCGCGGAGAGCAGTACTTC | - | TRBV4-3 | - | TRBJ2-5 | 15
CASSLVGQGGTGELFF | TGCGCCAGCAGCTTGGTAGGACAGGGAGGCACCGGGGAGCTGTTTTTT | TRBD1 | TRBV5-1 | once | TRBJ2-2 | 16
CASSLVMGGSNQPQHF | TGTGCCAGCAGCTTAGTAATGGGAGGGAGCAATCAGCCCCAGCATTTT | - | TRBV7-2 | - | TRBJ1-5 | 16
CASSHSQLDRANTEAFF | TGTGCCAGCTCACACTCCCAGCTGGACAGGGCTAACACTGAAGCTTTCTTT | TRBD1 | TRBV18 | - | TRBJ1-1 | 17
CASSLDQDNEQFF | TGTGCCAGCAGCTTAGATCAGGACAATGAGCAGTTCTTC | - | TRBV11-3 | - | TRBJ2-1 | 13
CASSIDIWSQPQHF | TGTGCCAGTAGTATCGATATTTGGTCTCAGCCCCAGCATTTT | - | TRBV19 | - | TRBJ1-5 | 14
CASVERDYEQYF | TGTGCCAGCGTAGAGCGGGACTACGAGCAGTACTTC | - | TRBV21-1 | - | TRBJ2-7 | 12
CASSLGTVTYEQYF | TGTGCCAGCAGCTTGGGGACGGTAACCTACGAGCAGTACTTC | - | TRBV5-6 | once | TRBJ2-7 | 14
CATSIDRLNTEAFF | TGTGCCACCAGCATAGACAGGTTGAACACTGAAGCTTTCTTT | - | TRBV15 | - | TRBJ1-1 | 14
CASSTQGFGVGELFF | TGTGCCAGCAGTACTCAGGGCTTCGGCGTCGGGGAGCTGTTTTTT | - | TRBV6-5 | - | TRBJ2-2 | 15
CASSQRMGAGTQYF | TGTGCCAGCAGCCAGAGAATGGGGGCAGGGACCCAGTACTTC | - | TRBV7-2 | - | TRBJ2-5 | 14
CASSVATGAGGPNEQYF | TGTGCCAGCAGCGTAGCTACTGGAGCGGGAGGGCCGAACGAGCAGTACTTC | TRBD2 | TRBV9 | once | TRBJ2-7 | 17
CASSVVGGTSGNNEQFF | TGTGCCAGCAGCGTAGTAGGGGGGACTAGCGGGAACAATGAGCAGTTCTTC | TRBD2 | TRBV9 | - | TRBJ2-1 | 17
CASRPPGAYEQYF | TGTGCCAGCAGGCCGCCGGGGGCTTACGAGCAGTACTTC | - | TRBV6-5 | - | TRBJ2-7 | 13
CASSQLPAGRQTEAFF | TGCGCCAGCAGCCAACTCCCTGCAGGCCGACAGACTGAAGCTTTCTTT | - | TRBV4-1 | - | TRBJ1-1 | 16
CASSLGGWQETQYF | TGTGCCAGCAGCTTGGGAGGGTGGCAAGAGACCCAGTACTTC | - | TRBV5-4 | - | TRBJ2-5 | 14
CASSPRSGENEQYF | TGTGCCAGCTCACCACGATCAGGCGAGAACGAGCAGTACTTC | - | TRBV18 | - | TRBJ2-7 | 14
CASSPLRYEQYF | TGTGCCAGCTCACCACTGAGGTACGAGCAGTACTTC | - | TRBV18 | few | TRBJ2-7 | 12
CASKSAIDYGYTF | TGTGCCAGCAAGTCCGCAATAGACTATGGCTACACCTTC | - | TRBV6-1 | - | TRBJ1-2 | 13
CASSLATGTGAFNEQFF | TGTGCCAGCAGCTTAGCCACCGGGACAGGGGCGTTCAATGAGCAGTTCTTC | TRBD1 | TRBV7-9 | - | TRBJ2-1 | 17
CASSSQGAGQPQHF | TGTGCCAGCAGCTCACAGGGGGCTGGACAGCCCCAGCATTTT | TRBD1 | TRBV9 | - | TRBJ1-5 | 14
CASRPTGSYGYTF | TGTGCCAGCAGACCTACAGGTTCCTATGGCTACACCTTC | - | TRBV7-2 | - | TRBJ1-2 | 13
CASSRGLTETQYF | TGTGCCAGCAGTCGCGGCTTAACAGAGACCCAGTACTTC | - | TRBV6-5 | - | TRBJ2-5 | 13
CASRPDRGTGNTIYF | TGTGCCAGCCGTCCGGACAGGGGGACTGGAAACACCATATATTTT | TRBD1 | TRBV6-6 | - | TRBJ1-3 | 15
CAWSHRINIQYF | TGTGCCTGGAGTCACCGAATTAACATTCAGTACTTC | - | TRBV30 | - | TRBJ2-4 | 12
CSVGGVSEQYF | TGCAGCGTGGGGGGCGTCAGCGAGCAGTACTTC | - | TRBV29-1 | - | TRBJ2-7 | 11
CASSLGRGDFNEQYF | TGTGCCAGCAGCTTAGGTCGTGGGGATTTTAACGAGCAGTACTTC | - | TRBV11-3 | - | TRBJ2-7 | 15
CASTLDRSSYNEQFF | TGTGCCAGCACCTTGGACAGAAGTTCCTACAATGAGCAGTTCTTC | - | TRBV28 | - | TRBJ2-1 | 15
CASSPGYDRGMRIQYF | TGTGCCAGCAGCCCCGGTTATGACAGGGGTATGCGCATTCAGTACTTC | TRBD1 | TRBV7-9 | - | TRBJ2-4 | 16